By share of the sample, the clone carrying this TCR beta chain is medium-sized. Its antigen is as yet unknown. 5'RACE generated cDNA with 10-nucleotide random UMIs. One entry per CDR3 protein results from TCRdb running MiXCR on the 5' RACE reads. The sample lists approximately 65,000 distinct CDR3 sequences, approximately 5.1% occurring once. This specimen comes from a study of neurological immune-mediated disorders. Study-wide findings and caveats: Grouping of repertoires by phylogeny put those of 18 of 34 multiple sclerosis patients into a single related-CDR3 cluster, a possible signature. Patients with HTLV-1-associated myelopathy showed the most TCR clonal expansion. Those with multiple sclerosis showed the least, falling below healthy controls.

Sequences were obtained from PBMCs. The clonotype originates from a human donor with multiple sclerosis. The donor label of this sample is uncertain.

CDR3 amino acids: CASSLRTSRTGGTTEAFF. DNA for the CDR3: TGTGCCAGCAGCTTAAGAACCTCCCGGACAGGGGGGACCACTGAAGCTTTCTTT. This chain links TRBV5-5 with TRBJ1-1, with 10 bases matching TRBD1. V shed 2 bases, J shed 4 bases, and the junction held 14 bases outside the gene matches. CDR3 length: 18 residues. CDR1 and CDR2 from the germline V gene are SGHKS and YYEKEE (reference sequence).